This T cell receptor (beta chain) was found in a study of T cell responses to AZD1222 COVID-19 vaccine (dated by TCRdb to 2020 to 2023). Broadly, across the study: AZD1222 recipients given second doses at about 4 weeks or at about 12 weeks were pooled, since spike-specific TCR depth and breadth were not found to differ between the two schedules. A total of 233 trial participants underwent TCR sequencing, of whom about 200 had received two doses of AZD1222 and around 26 had received two doses of the MenACWY control vaccine. Trial participants were enrolled by age into 18-55, 56-69 and 70-plus year subgroups, with approximately 150, 28 and 58 TCR-sequenced participants respectively. What the study reported, not specific to this receptor: Nearly half of unique spike-specific TCRs reportedly recognized epitopes outside regions mutated in the B.1.351 and B.1.1.7 variants. Conclusions about previously exposed vaccinees are limited, since just five to seven AZD1222 recipients were seropositive for SARS-CoV-2 at baseline. The vaccine-associated CD4 TCRs covered the entire spike protein, and the dominant responses fell in regions 160-218 and 743-854. The 56-69-year group was small, and its depth increase did not reach significance, likely because of low power. Participants were mostly white British and included more females than males, and it was suggested by the authors that clonal diversity may have been underestimated. Because no day 14 peak-response samples were available, repertoires were characterized only after the peak T cell response. After two AZD1222 doses, both the breadth and the depth of spike-specific TCRs were significantly higher than at day 0 and than in MenACWY recipients.

Comment on this clone: No cognate antigen has been identified for it. No per-base quality is available; no much larger clone lies one base away.

The time point label for this specimen denotes: baseline before first vaccination. The vaccinee samples were drawn from two UK trials, COV001 and COV002, one of which was a single-blind randomized controlled phase 2/3 trial testing AZD1222 (ChAdOx1 nCoV-19) in healthy adults. Trial participant PBMC samples were collected at day 0 and day 28 after the second dose for TCRbeta chain sequencing. The CDR3 regions of human TCRbeta chains were subjected to immunosequencing. The original pipeline was this. TCRs in the repertoires were compared against a reference library of SARS-CoV-2-specific TCRs that had been generated with the MIRA antigen-specificity platform. Breadth was defined as the fraction of unique TCRs that were SARS-CoV-2-associated. Depth was defined as the fraction of total T cells that were SARS-CoV-2-associated. Using the MIRA data, each spike-specific TCR was assigned both to the spike region to which the TCR was reactive and to a CD4 or CD8 class. Log10-transformed breadth and depth values were compared by one-way ANOVA with Sidak's multiple comparisons tests. In its TCRdb copy, this immuneACCESS table keeps in-frame sequences only and misses some clones. Where compared with another copy, unresolved V genes explain less than half of these, and the others have no known cause. That table gives V, J and clone size, and the DNA gave D and trimming. This sample has 100,000 to 150,000 clones in its table, and roughly 89% of those were observed once. The ten largest clones add up to around a quarter of the sample.

Including the terminal cysteine and phenylalanine, the CDR3 comprises 16 residues. The entry retains the CDR3 DNA only, 48 bases that are in frame from base 1. The CDR1 and CDR2 encoded by the germline V gene are LGHNT and FRNRAP. Unmatched junction bases come to 7, with V trimmed by 4 bases and J by 9 bases. Specimen: peripheral blood, collected on day 0 of AZD1222 vaccination. The source is an adult in good health. In this chain, TRBV12-5 is recombined with TRBJ2-2; TRBD2 agrees with 14 junctional bases. The nucleotides read TGTGCTAGTGGTTCGGGACTAGCGGGAGCGTTTTGGGAGCTGTTTTTT. This translates into CASGSGLAGAFWELFF.